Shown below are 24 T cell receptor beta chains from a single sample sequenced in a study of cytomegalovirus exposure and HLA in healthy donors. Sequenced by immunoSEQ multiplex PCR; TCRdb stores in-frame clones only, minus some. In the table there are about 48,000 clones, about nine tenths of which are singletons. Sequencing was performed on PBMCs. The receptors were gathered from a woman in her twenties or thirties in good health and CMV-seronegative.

The CDR3 DNA follows: TGTGCCAGTAGTATGACTGCAGGGAACTATGGCTACACCTTC. Protein: CASSMTAGNYGYTF. The chain uses TRBV19 and TRBJ1-2; D perhaps matches TRBD1 (5 bases). The CDR3 length is 14 residues. The germline V gene encodes CDR1 LNHDA and CDR2 SQIVND (reference sequence). V lost 3 bases and J lost 2, with 10 bases in between.

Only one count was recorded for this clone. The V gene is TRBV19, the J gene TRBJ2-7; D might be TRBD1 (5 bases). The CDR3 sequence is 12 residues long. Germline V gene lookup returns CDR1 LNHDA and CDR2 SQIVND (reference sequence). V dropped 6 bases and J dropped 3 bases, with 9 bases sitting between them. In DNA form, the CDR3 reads TGTGCCAGTAGAGGGGTCGGCTACGAGCAGTACTTC. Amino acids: CASRGVGYEQYF. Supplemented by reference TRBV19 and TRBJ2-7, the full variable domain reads DGGITQSPKYLFRKEGQNVTLSCEQNLNHDAMYWYRQDPGQGLRLIYYSQIVNDFQKGDIAEGYSVSREKKESFPLTVTSAQKNPTAFYLCASRGVGYEQYFGPGTRLTVT.

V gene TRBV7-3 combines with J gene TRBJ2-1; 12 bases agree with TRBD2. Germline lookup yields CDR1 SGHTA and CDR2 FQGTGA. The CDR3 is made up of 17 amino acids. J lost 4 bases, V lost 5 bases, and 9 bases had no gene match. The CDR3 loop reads CASSPPRTSGIYNEQFF. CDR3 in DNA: TGTGCCAGCAGCCCCCCCCGGACTAGCGGGATTTACAATGAGCAGTTCTTC.

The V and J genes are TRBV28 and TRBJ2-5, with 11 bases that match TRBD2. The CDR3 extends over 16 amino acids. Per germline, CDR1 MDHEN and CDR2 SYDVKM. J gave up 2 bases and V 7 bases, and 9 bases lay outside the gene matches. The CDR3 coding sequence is TGTGCCAGCACCCCCCGACTAGCGGGAAAGCAAGAGACCCAGTACTTC. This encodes CASTPRLAGKQETQYF.

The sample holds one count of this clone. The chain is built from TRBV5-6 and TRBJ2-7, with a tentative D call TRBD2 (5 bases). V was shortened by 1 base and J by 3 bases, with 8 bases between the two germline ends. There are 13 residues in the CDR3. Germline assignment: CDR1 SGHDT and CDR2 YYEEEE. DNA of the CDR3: TGTGCCAGCAGCTTGCCGGGGATCTACGAGCAGTACTTC. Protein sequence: CASSLPGIYEQYF.

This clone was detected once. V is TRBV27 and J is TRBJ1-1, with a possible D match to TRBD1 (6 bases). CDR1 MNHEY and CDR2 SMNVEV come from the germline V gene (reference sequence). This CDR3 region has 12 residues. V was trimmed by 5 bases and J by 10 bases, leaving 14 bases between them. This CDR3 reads CASSTGPQAAFF. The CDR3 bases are TGTGCCAGCAGTACAGGGCCCCAGGCAGCTTTCTTT.

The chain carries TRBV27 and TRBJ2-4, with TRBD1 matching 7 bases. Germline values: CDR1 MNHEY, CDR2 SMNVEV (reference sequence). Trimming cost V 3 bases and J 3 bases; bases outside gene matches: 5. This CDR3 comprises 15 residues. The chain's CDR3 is CASSFTGVDKNIQYF. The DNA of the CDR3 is TGTGCCAGCAGTTTCACAGGGGTAGACAAAAACATTCAGTACTTC.

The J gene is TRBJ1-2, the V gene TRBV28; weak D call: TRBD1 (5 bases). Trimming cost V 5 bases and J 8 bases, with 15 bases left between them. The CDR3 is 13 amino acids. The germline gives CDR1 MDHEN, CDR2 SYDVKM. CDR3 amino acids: CASSRPGLRGYTF. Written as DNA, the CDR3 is TGTGCCAGCAGTCGCCCGGGACTAAGGGGCTACACCTTC.

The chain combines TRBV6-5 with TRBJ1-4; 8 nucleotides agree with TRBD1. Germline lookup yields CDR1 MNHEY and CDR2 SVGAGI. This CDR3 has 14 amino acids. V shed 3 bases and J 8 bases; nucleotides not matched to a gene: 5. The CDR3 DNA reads TGTGCCAGCAGTTATGACAGGGGTGCGGAAAAACTGTTTTTT. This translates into CASSYDRGAEKLFF.

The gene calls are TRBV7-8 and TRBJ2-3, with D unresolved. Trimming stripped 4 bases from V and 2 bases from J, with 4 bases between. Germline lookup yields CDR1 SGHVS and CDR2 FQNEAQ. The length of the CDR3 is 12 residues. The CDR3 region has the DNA TGTGCCAGCAGCTCGTCCACAGATACGCAGTATTTT. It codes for CASSSSTDTQYF.

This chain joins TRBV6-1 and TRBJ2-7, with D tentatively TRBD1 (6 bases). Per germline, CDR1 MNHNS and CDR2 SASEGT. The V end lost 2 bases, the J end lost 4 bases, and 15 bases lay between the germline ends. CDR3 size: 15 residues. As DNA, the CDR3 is TGTGCCAGCAGTGAAACAGGGCTCCGTCCTTACGAGCAGTACTTC. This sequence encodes CASSETGLRPYEQYF.

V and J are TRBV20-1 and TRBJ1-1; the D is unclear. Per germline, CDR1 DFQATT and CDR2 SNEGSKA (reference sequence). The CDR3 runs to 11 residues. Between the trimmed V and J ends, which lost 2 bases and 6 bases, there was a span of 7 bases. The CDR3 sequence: CSARPEPEAFF. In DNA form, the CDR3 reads TGCAGTGCTAGACCGGAGCCTGAAGCTTTCTTT.

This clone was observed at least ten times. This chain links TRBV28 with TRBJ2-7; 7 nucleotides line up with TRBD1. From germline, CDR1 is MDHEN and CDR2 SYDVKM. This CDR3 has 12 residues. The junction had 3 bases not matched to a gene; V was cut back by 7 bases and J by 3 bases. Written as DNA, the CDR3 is TGTGCCAGCACTGACAGGGTCTACGAGCAGTACTTC. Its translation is CASTDRVYEQYF. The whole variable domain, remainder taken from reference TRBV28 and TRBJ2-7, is DVKVTQSSRYLVKRTGEKVFLECVQDMDHENMFWYRQDPGLGLRLIYFSYDVKMKEKGDIPEGYSVSREKKERFSLILESASTNQTSMYLCASTDRVYEQYFGPGTRLTVT.

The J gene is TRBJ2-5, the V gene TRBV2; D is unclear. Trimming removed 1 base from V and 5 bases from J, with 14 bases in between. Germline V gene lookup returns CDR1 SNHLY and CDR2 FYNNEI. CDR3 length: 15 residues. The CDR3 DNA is TGTGCCAGCAGTGAAGGGCAGGCCCAACGGGAGACCCAGTACTTC. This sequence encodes CASSEGQAQRETQYF.

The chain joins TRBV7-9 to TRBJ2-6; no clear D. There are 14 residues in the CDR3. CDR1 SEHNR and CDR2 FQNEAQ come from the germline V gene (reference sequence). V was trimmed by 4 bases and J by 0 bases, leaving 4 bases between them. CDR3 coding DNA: TGTGCCAGCAGCTCGAGCTCTGGGGCCAACGTCCTGACTTTC. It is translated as CASSSSSGANVLTF.

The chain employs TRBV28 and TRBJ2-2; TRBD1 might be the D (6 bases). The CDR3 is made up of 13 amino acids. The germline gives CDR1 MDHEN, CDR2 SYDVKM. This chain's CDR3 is CGSTGSNTGELFF. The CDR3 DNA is TGTGGGTCGACAGGTTCGAACACCGGGGAGCTGTTTTTT.

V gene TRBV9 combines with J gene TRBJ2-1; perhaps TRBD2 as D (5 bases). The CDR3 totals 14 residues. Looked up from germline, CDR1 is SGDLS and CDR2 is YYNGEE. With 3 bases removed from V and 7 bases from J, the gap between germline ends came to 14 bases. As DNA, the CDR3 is TGTGCCAGCAGCGCGGACGGGTCGGGGAATGAGCAGTTCTTC. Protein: CASSADGSGNEQFF.

CDR3 DNA sequence: TGTGCCAGCAGTTTTTGGGCCCTGCACTCCTACGAGCAGTACTTC. It is translated as CASSFWALHSYEQYF. The genes are TRBV27 and TRBJ2-7; D gene ambiguous. V was pared by 3 bases and J by 0 bases, with 12 bases between. The length of the CDR3 is 15 residues. Germline CDR1 and CDR2: MNHEY and SMNVEV (reference sequence).

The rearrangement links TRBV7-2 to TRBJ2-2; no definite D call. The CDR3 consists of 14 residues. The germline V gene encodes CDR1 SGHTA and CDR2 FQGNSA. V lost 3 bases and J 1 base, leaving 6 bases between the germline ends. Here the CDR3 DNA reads TGTGCCAGCAGCTTTGCAGGGAACACCGGGGAGCTGTTTTTT. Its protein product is CASSFAGNTGELFF.

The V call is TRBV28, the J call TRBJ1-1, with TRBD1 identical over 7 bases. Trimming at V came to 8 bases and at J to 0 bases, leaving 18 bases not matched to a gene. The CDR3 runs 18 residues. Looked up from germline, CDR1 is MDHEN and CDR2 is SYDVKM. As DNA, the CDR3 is TGTGCCAGCGCACCCTCCCGGGACAGCGGACCCGTGAACACTGAAGCTTTCTTT. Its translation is CASAPSRDSGPVNTEAFF.

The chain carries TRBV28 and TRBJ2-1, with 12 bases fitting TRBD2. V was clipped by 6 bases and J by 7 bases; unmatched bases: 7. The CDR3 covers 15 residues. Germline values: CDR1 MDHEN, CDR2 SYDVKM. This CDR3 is CASSPTSGRGNEQFF. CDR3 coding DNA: TGTGCCAGCAGCCCGACTAGCGGGAGAGGGAATGAGCAGTTCTTC.

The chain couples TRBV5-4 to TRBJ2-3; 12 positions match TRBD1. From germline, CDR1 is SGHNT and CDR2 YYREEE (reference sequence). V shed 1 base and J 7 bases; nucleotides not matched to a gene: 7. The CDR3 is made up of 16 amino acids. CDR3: CASSLRGQGAAYTQYF. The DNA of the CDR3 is TGTGCCAGCAGCTTGAGGGGACAGGGGGCCGCGTATACGCAGTATTTT.

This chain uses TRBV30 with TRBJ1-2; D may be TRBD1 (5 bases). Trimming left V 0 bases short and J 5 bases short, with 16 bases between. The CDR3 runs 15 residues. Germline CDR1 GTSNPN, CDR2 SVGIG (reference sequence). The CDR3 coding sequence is TGTGCCTGGAGTGTCGAAGGGGCGAGGAGTTATGGCTACACCTTC. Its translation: CAWSVEGARSYGYTF.

CDR3 residues: CASSLTGSYNEQFF. CDR3 DNA: TGTGCCAGCAGTTTGACAGGGTCCTACAATGAGCAGTTCTTC. V and J are TRBV6-5 and TRBJ2-1, with 7 bases identical to TRBD1. Germline-derived CDR1 and CDR2 are MNHEY and SVGAGI. V trimming: 4 bases; J trimming: 1 base; junction bases outside the gene matches: 1. The CDR3 has 14 residues.